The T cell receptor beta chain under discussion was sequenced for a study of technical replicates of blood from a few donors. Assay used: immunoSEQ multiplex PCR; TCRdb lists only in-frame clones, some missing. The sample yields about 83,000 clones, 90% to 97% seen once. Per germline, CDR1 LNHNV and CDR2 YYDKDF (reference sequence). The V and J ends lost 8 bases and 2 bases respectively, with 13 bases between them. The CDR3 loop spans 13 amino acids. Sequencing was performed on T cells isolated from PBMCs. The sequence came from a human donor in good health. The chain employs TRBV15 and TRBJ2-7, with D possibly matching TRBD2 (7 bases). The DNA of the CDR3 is TGTGCCACCTCCTGGGGGGGCACCTACGAGCAGTACTTC. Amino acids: CATSWGGTYEQYF. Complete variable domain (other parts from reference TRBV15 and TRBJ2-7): DAMVIQNPRYQVTQFGKPVTLSCSQTLNHNVMYWYQQKSSQAPKLLFHYYDKDFNNEADTPDNFQSRRPNTSFCFLDIRSPGLGDTAMYLCATSWGGTYEQYFGPGTRLTVT.